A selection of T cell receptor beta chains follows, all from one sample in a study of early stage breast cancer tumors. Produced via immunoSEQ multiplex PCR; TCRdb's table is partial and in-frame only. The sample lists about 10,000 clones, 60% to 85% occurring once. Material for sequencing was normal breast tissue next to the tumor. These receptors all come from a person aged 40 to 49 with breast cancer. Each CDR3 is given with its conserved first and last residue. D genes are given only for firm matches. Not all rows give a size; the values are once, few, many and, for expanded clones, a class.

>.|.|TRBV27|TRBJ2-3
CASSPYERSTADTQYF
TGTGCCAGCAGTCCCTACGAGCGGAGCACCGCAGATACGCAGTATTTT
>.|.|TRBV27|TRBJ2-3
CASSPYGLLGTDTQYF
TGTGCCAGCAGTCCGTACGGGCTATTGGGAACAGATACGCAGTATTTT
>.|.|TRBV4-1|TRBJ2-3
CASSHGGRSTDTQYF
TGCGCCAGCAGCCACGGGGGACGAAGCACAGATACGCAGTATTTT
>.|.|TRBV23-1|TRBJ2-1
CASSQLGNEQFF
TGCGCCAGCAGTCAATTGGGGAATGAGCAGTTCTTC
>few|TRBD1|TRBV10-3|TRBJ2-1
CAIRGGLDTHSYNEQFF
TGTGCCATCAGAGGGGGCCTTGATACACACTCCTACAATGAGCAGTTCTTC
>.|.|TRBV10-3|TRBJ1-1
CAISEVPGLNTEAFF
TGTGCCATCAGTGAGGTACCCGGGCTGAACACTGAAGCTTTCTTT
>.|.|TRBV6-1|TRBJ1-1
CASTTGIMNTEAFF
TGTGCCAGCACCACCGGGATTATGAACACTGAAGCTTTCTTT
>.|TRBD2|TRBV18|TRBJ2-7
CASSPRLAGALDEQYF
TGTGCCAGCTCACCACGGCTAGCGGGAGCTTTGGACGAGCAGTACTTC
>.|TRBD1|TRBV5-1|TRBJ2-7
CASSLEAGTEIAYEQYF
TGCGCCAGCAGCTTGGAAGCCGGGACAGAAATAGCCTACGAGCAGTACTTC
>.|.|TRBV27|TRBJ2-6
CASRGAHSGANVLTF
TGTGCCAGTCGGGGGGCCCACTCTGGGGCCAACGTCCTGACTTTC
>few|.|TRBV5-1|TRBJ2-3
CASSLGAGSTDTQYF
TGCGCCAGCAGCTTGGGGGCGGGGAGCACAGATACGCAGTATTTT
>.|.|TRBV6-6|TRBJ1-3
CASSPDVDGNTIYF
TGTGCCAGCAGTCCGGACGTCGATGGAAACACCATATATTTT
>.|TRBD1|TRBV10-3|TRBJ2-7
CATTGGQGNYEQYF
TGTGCCACTACCGGGGGACAGGGGAACTACGAGCAGTACTTC
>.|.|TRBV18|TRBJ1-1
CASSPVGRAEGLLVFF
TGTGCCAGCTCACCAGTCGGACGGGCGGAGGGACTGTTGGTTTTCTTT
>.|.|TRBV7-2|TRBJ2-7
CASSPFGGVSLRSYEQYF
TGTGCCAGCAGCCCCTTTGGGGGAGTTAGTCTGAGGTCCTACGAGCAGTACTTC
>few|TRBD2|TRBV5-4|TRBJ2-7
CASSHPGLGNEQYF
TGTGCCAGCAGCCATCCGGGACTAGGGAACGAGCAGTACTTC
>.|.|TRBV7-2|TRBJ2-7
CASSRVGEGSYEQYF
TGTGCCAGCAGTAGGGTGGGCGAGGGTTCCTACGAGCAGTACTTC
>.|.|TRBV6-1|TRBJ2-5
CASSSRRGHLETQYF
TGTGCCAGCAGTTCTAGGAGGGGCCACCTGGAGACCCAGTACTTC
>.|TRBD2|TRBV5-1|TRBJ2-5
CASKSGRAAETQYF
TGCGCCAGCAAAAGCGGGAGGGCCGCGGAGACCCAGTACTTC
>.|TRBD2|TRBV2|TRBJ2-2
CASSASGLAVGTGELFF
TGTGCCAGCAGCGCTAGCGGGCTGGCGGTGGGAACCGGGGAGCTGTTTTTT
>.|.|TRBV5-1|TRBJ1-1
CASSLSGGSSNTEAFF
TGCGCCAGCAGCTTGAGTGGGGGGAGCTCGAACACTGAAGCTTTCTTT
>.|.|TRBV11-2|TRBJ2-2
CASSLVPPSAGTGELFF
TGTGCCAGCAGCTTAGTCCCCCCCAGCGCCGGCACCGGGGAGCTGTTTTTT
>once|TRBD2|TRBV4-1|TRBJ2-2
CASSHTSGSVTGELFF
TGCGCCAGCAGCCATACTAGCGGGAGTGTTACCGGGGAGCTGTTTTTT
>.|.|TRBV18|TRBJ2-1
CASSPEAPRRGQFF
TGTGCCAGCTCACCAGAGGCTCCGCGCCGAGGGCAGTTCTTC
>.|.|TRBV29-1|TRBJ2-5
CSVVGSEGGETQYF
TGCAGCGTTGTAGGAAGTGAAGGGGGGGAGACCCAGTACTTC
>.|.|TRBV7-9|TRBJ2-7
CASSLIPKSYEQYF
TGTGCCAGCAGCTTAATCCCGAAAAGCTACGAGCAGTACTTC
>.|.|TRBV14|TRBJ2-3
CASSLTTRNTQYF
TGTGCCAGCAGCCTCACCACCCGGAATACGCAGTATTTT
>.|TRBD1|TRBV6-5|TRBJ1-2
CASSPRGGGYYGYTF
TGTGCCAGCAGTCCTCGAGGAGGGGGCTACTATGGCTACACCTTC
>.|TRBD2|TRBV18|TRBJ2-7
CASSDTPGGSPEQYF
TGTGCCAGCTCAGACACCCCGGGAGGTTCGCCCGAGCAGTACTTC
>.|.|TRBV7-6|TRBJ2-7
CASSISPLLEQYF
TGTGCCAGCAGCATTTCCCCACTCCTCGAGCAGTACTTC
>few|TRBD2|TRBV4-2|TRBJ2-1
CASSQEREAYNEQFF
TGTGCCAGCAGCCAAGAGCGGGAGGCCTACAATGAGCAGTTCTTC
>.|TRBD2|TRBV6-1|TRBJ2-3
CASSELAGSTDTQYF
TGTGCCAGCAGTGAACTAGCGGGAAGCACAGATACGCAGTATTTT
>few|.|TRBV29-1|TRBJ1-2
CSVEDKGFGEGGYTF
TGCAGCGTTGAAGACAAAGGGTTTGGAGAGGGTGGCTACACCTTC
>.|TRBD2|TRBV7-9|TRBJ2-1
CASQLAAYNEQFF
TGTGCCAGCCAACTAGCGGCTTACAATGAGCAGTTCTTC
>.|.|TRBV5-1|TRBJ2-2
CASSFKEGGTGELFF
TGCGCCAGCAGCTTTAAAGAGGGTGGGACCGGGGAGCTGTTTTTT
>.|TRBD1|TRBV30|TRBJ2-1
CAWSWTGGSLATNEQFF
TGTGCCTGGAGTTGGACAGGGGGAAGTCTAGCGACCAATGAGCAGTTCTTC
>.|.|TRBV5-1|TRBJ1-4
CASRDSGSVQLFF
TGCGCCAGCAGGGACAGTGGATCCGTACAACTGTTTTTT
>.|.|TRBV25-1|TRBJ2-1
CASSPLGNEQFF
TGTGCCAGCAGTCCCTTGGGCAATGAGCAGTTCTTC
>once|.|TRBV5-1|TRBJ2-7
CASSRGWDPRWYF
TGCGCCAGCAGCAGGGGATGGGATCCCCGATGGTACTTC